The rows below give T cell receptor beta chains drawn from one sample of a study of T cells in narcolepsy. The table came from immunoSEQ multiplex PCR; TCRdb's copy has only in-frame clones and leaves some out. Seen here are some 30,000 clones, 84% observed once, and the top ten hold around 1.3%. Sample: CD45RA- memory CD4+ T cells from PBMCs. These receptors all stem from a human donor with narcolepsy. Both conserved end residues are part of each CDR3. The D gene is left open where the match is weak. For some rows the clone size is stated as once, few or many, or as a class when expanded; others skip it.

TRBV11-2,-,TRBJ1-1,-,TGTGCCAGCAGCCTAATAAACGAGAACACTGAAGCTTTCTTT,CASSLINENTEAFF
TRBV28,-,TRBJ2-7,-,TGTGCCAGCAGTCCCGCCGGAGGACAGTCGACCTACGAGCAGTACTTC,CASSPAGGQSTYEQYF
TRBV9,-,TRBJ1-3,-,TGTGCCAGCAGCGTAGCTTCTTCGGACACCATATATTTT,CASSVASSDTIYF
TRBV5-4,-,TRBJ2-1,TRBD2,TGTGCCAGCAGCGCCTCCGGGACTAGCGGGGTCAATGAGCAGTTCTTC,CASSASGTSGVNEQFF
TRBV6-1,-,TRBJ2-5,-,TGTGCCAGCAGTGAAATGGTGGGGGAGACCCAGTACTTC,CASSEMVGETQYF
TRBV19,-,TRBJ1-2,-,TGTGCCAGTGGTTCCGGGACCCCAGGCAGTGGCTACACCTTC,CASGSGTPGSGYTF
TRBV2,-,TRBJ2-7,-,TGTGCCAGCAGTGGGGACATATCAGCCTACGAGCAGTACTTC,CASSGDISAYEQYF
TRBV7-2,-,TRBJ1-2,TRBD1,TGTGCCAGCAGCTTAGTTGGGGACAGGAGCTATGGCTACACCTTC,CASSLVGDRSYGYTF
TRBV23-1,-,TRBJ1-6,TRBD1,TGCGTAGAACAAGGGGGCCTTAATTCACCCCTCCACTTT,CVEQGGLNSPLHF
TRBV27,once,TRBJ1-2,-,TGTGCCAGCAGCGGATATTATGGCTACACCTTC,CASSGYYGYTF
TRBV7-2,-,TRBJ2-7,TRBD2,TGTGCCAGCAGCCCCCTAGCGGGGGGCTACGAGCAGTACTTC,CASSPLAGGYEQYF
TRBV7-8,-,TRBJ1-5,-,TGTGCCAGCAGCTTTGGGGGGGACAATCAGCCCCAGCATTTT,CASSFGGDNQPQHF
TRBV30,-,TRBJ1-5,-,TGTGCCTGGAGTGTAAGTGAAGCCTTGTCCCAGCATTTT,CAWSVSEALSQHF
TRBV6-5,-,TRBJ1-2,-,TGTGCCAGCAGGGGCGTTGGCTATGGCTACACCTTC,CASRGVGYGYTF
TRBV5-1,-,TRBJ1-1,-,TGCGCCAGCAGCTGGGCCGTTCTGGGGAACACTGAAGCTTTCTTT,CASSWAVLGNTEAFF
TRBV19,few,TRBJ1-3,-,TGTGCCAGTAGTCGGGGGGGACCTGGAAACACCATATATTTT,CASSRGGPGNTIYF
TRBV5-4,-,TRBJ2-2,-,TGTGCCAGCAGCTCCGGGACCTCCGGGATCGGGGAGCTGTTTTTT,CASSSGTSGIGELFF